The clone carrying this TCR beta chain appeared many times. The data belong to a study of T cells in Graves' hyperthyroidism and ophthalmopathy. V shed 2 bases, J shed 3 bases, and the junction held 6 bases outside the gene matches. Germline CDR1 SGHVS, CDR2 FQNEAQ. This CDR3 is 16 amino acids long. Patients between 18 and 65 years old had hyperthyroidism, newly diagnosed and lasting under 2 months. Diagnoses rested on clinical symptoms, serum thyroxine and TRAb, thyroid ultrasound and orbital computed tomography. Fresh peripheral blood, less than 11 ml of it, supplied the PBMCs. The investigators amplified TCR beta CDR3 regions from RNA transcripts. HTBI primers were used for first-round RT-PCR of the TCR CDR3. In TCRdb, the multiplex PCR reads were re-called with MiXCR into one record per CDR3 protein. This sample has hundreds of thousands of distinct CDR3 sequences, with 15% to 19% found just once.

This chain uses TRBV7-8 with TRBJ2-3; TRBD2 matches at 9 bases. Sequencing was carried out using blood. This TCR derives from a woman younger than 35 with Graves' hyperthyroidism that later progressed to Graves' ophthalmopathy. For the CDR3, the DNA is TGTGCCAGCAGCTTACGGCGGCGGGAGGGGACAGATACGCAGTATTTT. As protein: CASSLRRREGTDTQYF.